This T cell receptor beta chain was documented in a study of T cells in Graves' hyperthyroidism and ophthalmopathy. The study's findings and limits: Also found in blood were most expanded thyroid clonotypes above 0.001.

Using RNA transcripts as the source, TCR beta CDR3 regions were amplified. First-round RT-PCR targeting the TCR CDR3 was performed with the HTBI primer set. MiXCR, run by TCRdb on the multiplex PCR reads, gives a single entry per CDR3 protein. This sample has some 510,000 distinct CDR3 sequences; less than 25% occur once, and the top ten carry around a quarter. Diagnosis relied on clinical symptoms, serum thyroxine and TRAb, thyroid ultrasound and orbital computed tomography. The ends lost 4 bases at V and 6 bases at J; junction bases unmatched: 5. The CDR3 covers 17 residues. Per germline, CDR1 LNHDA and CDR2 SQIVND (reference sequence). This clonotype was counted many times. Antigen specificity is unknown.

The TCR originated in a young man with Graves' hyperthyroidism. J is TRBJ2-2 and V is TRBV19, with 16 bases that match TRBD2. Sequenced: blood. The CDR3 protein is CASSTGTSGGGSGELFF. Here the CDR3 DNA reads TGTGCCAGTAGTACCGGGACTAGCGGGGGGGGTTCCGGGGAGCTGTTTTTT.